Sequencing of this TCR beta chain was carried out in a study of human T cells and chemical hapten exposure. As for the study in general: The study traced per-sample TCR yield variation mainly to small differences in pooled library volumes.

Individual cDNA molecules each carried unique molecular identifiers attached by the library. TCRdb used MiXCR to reprocess the RACE reads, holding one entry per CDR3 protein. Counted here are approximately 110,000 distinct CDR3 sequences, around 35% occurring once; the ten biggest clones make up around 2.7%. Described time point: patch test 3, about 24 weeks after DPC sensitization. The treatment was: therapeutic diphenylcyclopropenone sensitization with weekly scalp DPC. The CDR3 runs to 14 residues. Germline values: CDR1 SGHTA, CDR2 FQGNSA. Trimming cost V 5 bases and J 8 bases, with 17 bases left between them.

This receptor was obtained from a man aged 40-55 years with alopecia areata. Some clones in this sample may be carry-over from other donors' samples. Material: whole blood, obtained in connection with sensitization to the hapten diphenylcyclopropenone (DPC). The gene calls are TRBV7-2 and TRBJ2-3, with D unclear. The CDR3 region is CASSPTEVLATQYF. CDR3 sequence (DNA): TGTGCCAGCAGCCCTACTGAGGTTTTGGCTACGCAGTATTTT.